The source of this TCR beta chain is a study of cytomegalovirus exposure and HLA in healthy donors. Those who donated were healthy bone marrow donors. Despite likely unrecorded immune exposures, the donors were nominally healthy at the time of sampling. Primers for the PCR totalled 60 Vbeta and 13 Jbeta. In the authors' methods: Among the unique TCR beta chains that a later analysis counted, 80 million to 100 million in all, about 12 million were shared. Libraries were prepared by immunoSEQ multiplex PCR; TCRdb keeps only in-frame clonotypes and omits some of them. V, J and clone size derive from that table, while D and trimming were established from the DNA sequence. The sample carries 150,000 to 200,000 clones, roughly 80% recorded once. Sequencing was done on a sample of PBMCs. The receptor comes from a woman aged 50 to 65 in good health and CMV-seronegative.

For the CDR3, the DNA is TGTGCCAGCAGTTTTGCGGGTTGGGTAGGCAATCAGCCCCAGCATTTT. The encoded protein is CASSFAGWVGNQPQHF. V usage is TRBV28 and J usage is TRBJ1-5; D unclear. Germline CDR1 reads MDHEN; CDR2 reads SYDVKM. V was clipped by 3 bases and J by 2 bases, with 14 bases between them. There are 16 residues in the CDR3.